This T cell receptor beta chain is drawn from a study of blood T cell repertoires in COVID-19. Sequencing was performed with immunoSEQ multiplex PCR; in TCRdb, only in-frame clones are kept and a portion is missing. Of 130,000 or so clones listed, about 87% are singletons. The CDR3 is 12 amino acids. V gave up 7 bases and J gave up 3 bases, with 9 bases separating them. Germline lookup yields CDR1 SEHNR and CDR2 FQNEAQ (reference sequence). The source material was peripheral blood. The sequence was obtained from a human donor with COVID-19, enrolled during active disease. The donor label of this sample is uncertain. The chain joins TRBV7-9 to TRBJ1-1; the D gene is possibly TRBD1 (5 bases). CDR3 sequence reads: CASTWGDTEAFF. The CDR3 DNA reads TGTGCCAGCACCTGGGGGGACACTGAAGCTTTCTTT.